These 17 T cell receptor beta chains were sequenced from one sample in a study of blood T cell repertoires in COVID-19. This table comes from immunoSEQ multiplex PCR, and its TCRdb copy is limited to in-frame clones, with some not included. Among under 200,000 clones listed, roughly 90% were seen once. The source material was peripheral blood. The origin of the receptors is a man aged 18 to 30 with active or convalescent COVID-19.

The chain recombines TRBV6-4 with TRBJ2-1, with TRBD2 as a possible D gene (6 bases). V dropped 4 bases and J dropped 0 bases, with 7 bases sitting between them. The CDR3 length is 14 residues. CDR1 MRHNA and CDR2 SNTAGT come from the germline V gene. The CDR3 protein is CASSVLASYNEQFF. The CDR3 DNA follows: TGTGCCAGCAGTGTACTAGCCTCCTACAATGAGCAGTTCTTC.

V usage is TRBV19 and J usage is TRBJ2-7, with D possibly matching TRBD1 (5 bases). This CDR3 region has 12 residues. Per the germline V gene, CDR1 is LNHDA and CDR2 is SQIVND (reference sequence). V lost 5 bases to trimming and J lost 2 bases, with 7 bases between them. CDR3 amino acids: CASSSGPYEQYF. The CDR3, as DNA: TGTGCCAGTAGTTCAGGGCCCTACGAGCAGTACTTC.

This clone is a singleton in its sample. This chain uses TRBV7-9 with TRBJ1-3, with 7 bases that match TRBD1. The germline gives CDR1 SEHNR, CDR2 FQNEAQ (reference sequence). V lost 5 bases and J lost 0; bases outside the gene matches: 7. The CDR3 has 16 amino acids. CDR3 DNA: TGTGCCAGCAGCCCAAGACAGGGTCCCTCTGGAAACACCATATATTTT. Residues: CASSPRQGPSGNTIYF.

J is TRBJ1-1 and V is TRBV11-2; TRBD1 matches 9 bases. Germline V gives CDR1 SGHAT, CDR2 FQNNGV. V shed 3 bases and J 3 bases; nucleotides not matched to a gene: 5. The CDR3 spans 15 residues. DNA for the CDR3: TGTGCCAGCAGCTTCCGGACAGGGGATCACACTGAAGCTTTCTTT. Its protein product is CASSFRTGDHTEAFF.

There are a few counts of this clone. The V and J genes are TRBV10-3 and TRBJ2-1; tentative D call: TRBD2 (6 bases). The CDR3 runs to 15 residues. The germline V and J ends were trimmed by 6 bases and 8 bases, with 20 bases remaining between them. CDR1 is ENHRY and CDR2 is SYGVKD in the germline V gene. The CDR3 DNA reads TGTGCCATCAGGCCGGGGGACTTATCAAACGATGAGCAGTTCTTC. Its protein product is CAIRPGDLSNDEQFF.

The chain joins TRBV6-2 or TRBV6-3 to TRBJ1-1; 9 bases agree with TRBD1. V was pared by 5 bases and J by 3 bases, with 7 bases of the junction left unmatched. Germline CDR1 and CDR2: MNHEY and SVGEGT. This CDR3 is 15 amino acids long. This chain's CDR3 is CASSHRTGVDTEAFF. DNA for the CDR3: TGTGCCAGCAGTCACCGGACAGGGGTGGACACTGAAGCTTTCTTT.

This rearrangement joins TRBV29-1 to TRBJ2-3; 7 bases align to TRBD2. The trim removed 3 bases at V and 0 bases at J, leaving 6 bases unmatched. The CDR3 contains 15 residues. The germline CDR1 and CDR2 sequences are SQVTM and ANQGSEA. In DNA, the CDR3 is TGCAGCGTTGATGGACGACTAGCTAGCACAGATACGCAGTATTTT. Amino acids: CSVDGRLASTDTQYF.

The V gene is TRBV9, the J gene TRBJ2-2; 15 bases match TRBD2. Germline trimming cut 3 bases from V and 5 bases from J; bases unmatched to any gene: 11. Germline V lookup: CDR1 SGDLS, CDR2 YYNGEE. CDR3 length equals 19 residues. The CDR3 sequence: CASSDLSGTSGRRTGELFF. The DNA for the CDR3 is TGTGCCAGCAGCGACCTATCCGGGACTAGCGGGAGGAGGACCGGGGAGCTGTTTTTT.

This clone showed up just a few times. V usage is TRBV19 and J usage is TRBJ2-6; a weak D match, TRBD1 (6 bases). The V end was cut by 6 bases, the J end by 1 base, with 10 bases between. Looked up from germline, CDR1 is LNHDA and CDR2 is SQIVND (reference sequence). This CDR3 is built from 15 residues. For the CDR3, the DNA is TGTGCCAGTAGCATAACAGGGTCTGGGGCCAACGTCCTGACTTTC. Protein: CASSITGSGANVLTF.

V is TRBV19 and J is TRBJ1-1; 10 nucleotides agree with TRBD1. The CDR3 consists of 16 residues. With V trimmed by 1 base and J by 4 bases, 6 bases remained unmatched. Germline values: CDR1 LNHDA, CDR2 SQIVND (reference sequence). The CDR3 sequence is CASSIAGTGVSTEAFF. CDR3 in DNA: TGTGCCAGTAGTATAGCTGGGACAGGGGTAAGCACTGAAGCTTTCTTT.

This rearrangement joins TRBV7-8 to TRBJ2-2; 8 nucleotides line up with TRBD2. Germline loops: CDR1 SGHVS, CDR2 FQNEAQ. There are 16 residues in the CDR3. V trimming: 5 bases; J trimming: 6 bases; junction bases outside the gene matches: 11. CDR3 in DNA: TGTGCCAGCAGCCCGTTGGGGGTAGCGGGGTCCGGGGAGCTGTTTTTT. This translates into CASSPLGVAGSGELFF.

This clone was recorded a few times. The chain employs TRBV21-1 and TRBJ2-3; the table's D call, TRBD2, has no DNA check behind it. TRBV21-1 is shown as a pseudogene. CDR3 size: 18 residues. The DNA for the CDR3 is TGTGCCAGCAGCTCCGGAACTAGCGGGAGGGCCGGAACAGATACGCAGTATTTT. Its translation: CASSSGTSGRAGTDTQYF.

There are a few counts of this clone. The V gene is TRBV13, the J gene TRBJ1-6, with 8 bases aligning to TRBD1. With 5 bases clipped from V and 6 bases from J, the junction kept 9 bases outside the gene matches. This CDR3 has 16 amino acids. Germline loops: CDR1 PRHDT, CDR2 FYEKMQ (reference sequence). CDR3 loop: CASSPQGAVGNSPLHF. CDR3 DNA sequence: TGTGCCAGCAGCCCGCAGGGGGCGGTGGGTAATTCACCCCTCCACTTT.

The chain carries TRBV19 and TRBJ2-4, with unresolved D. Trimming removed 10 bases from V and 6 bases from J, with 16 bases in between. The germline V gene encodes CDR1 LNHDA and CDR2 SQIVND (reference sequence). This CDR3 is 13 amino acids long. The CDR3 region has the DNA TGTGCCACCACAGTGGGCTCATCAAACATTCAGTACTTC. This encodes CATTVGSSNIQYF.

The genes are TRBV29-1 and TRBJ2-1; no firm D call. This CDR3 is 13 amino acids long. Germline V lookup: CDR1 SQVTM, CDR2 ANQGSEA. The V end was cut by 2 bases, the J end by 0 bases, with 5 bases between. CDR3 region: CSVERSSYNEQFF. In DNA form, the CDR3 reads TGCAGCGTTGAACGGAGCTCCTACAATGAGCAGTTCTTC.

The rearrangement links TRBV7-9 to TRBJ1-1, with D unclear. The V gene's germline CDR1 is SEHNR and CDR2 FQNEAQ (reference sequence). This CDR3 region has 12 residues. Trimming took off 4 bases at V and 2 bases at J, with 5 bases between the two ends. In nucleotides, the CDR3 is TGTGCCAGCAGCTCCAGTAACACTGAAGCTTTCTTT. It specifies CASSSSNTEAFF.

The CDR3 DNA sequence: TGTGCCAGCAGTACAGGGGGTGAGCAGTTCTTC. Residues: CASSTGGEQFF. This chain connects TRBV27 to TRBJ2-1; 8 bases are a match to TRBD1. CDR1 is MNHEY, CDR2 SMNVEV, per germline (reference sequence). V gave up 5 bases and J gave up 9 bases; unmatched junction bases: 0. The CDR3 has 11 residues.